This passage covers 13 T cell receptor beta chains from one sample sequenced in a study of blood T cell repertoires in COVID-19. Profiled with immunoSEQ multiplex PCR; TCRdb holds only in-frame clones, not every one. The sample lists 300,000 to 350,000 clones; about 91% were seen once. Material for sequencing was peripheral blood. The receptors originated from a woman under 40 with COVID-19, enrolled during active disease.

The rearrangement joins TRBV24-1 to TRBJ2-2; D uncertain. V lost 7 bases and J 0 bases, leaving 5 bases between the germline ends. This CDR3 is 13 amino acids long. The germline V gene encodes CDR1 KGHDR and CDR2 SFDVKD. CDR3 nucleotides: TGTGCCACCAGGGCCCCGAACACCGGGGAGCTGTTTTTT. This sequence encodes CATRAPNTGELFF.

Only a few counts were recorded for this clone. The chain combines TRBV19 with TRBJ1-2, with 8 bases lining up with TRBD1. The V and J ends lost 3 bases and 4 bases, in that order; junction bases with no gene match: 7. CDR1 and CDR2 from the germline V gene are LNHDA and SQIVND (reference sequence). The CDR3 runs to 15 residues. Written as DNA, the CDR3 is TGTGCCAGTAGTATTCGGACAGGGATTCCCTATGGCTACACCTTC. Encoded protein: CASSIRTGIPYGYTF. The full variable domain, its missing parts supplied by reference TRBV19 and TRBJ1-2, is DGGITQSPKYLFRKEGQNVTLSCEQNLNHDAMYWYRQDPGQGLRLIYYSQIVNDFQKGDIAEGYSVSREKKESFPLTVTSAQKNPTAFYLCASSIRTGIPYGYTFGSGTRLTVV.

The CDR3 sequence is CASSPGTLYGYTF. In nucleotides, the CDR3 is TGTGCCAGCAGTCCCGGGACACTTTATGGCTACACCTTC. V gene TRBV6-5 combines with J gene TRBJ1-2, with D possibly being TRBD1 (6 bases). CDR1 MNHEY and CDR2 SVGAGI come from the germline V gene. This CDR3 has 13 amino acids. The ends were cut back, 5 bases at V and 5 bases at J, with 12 bases in the middle.

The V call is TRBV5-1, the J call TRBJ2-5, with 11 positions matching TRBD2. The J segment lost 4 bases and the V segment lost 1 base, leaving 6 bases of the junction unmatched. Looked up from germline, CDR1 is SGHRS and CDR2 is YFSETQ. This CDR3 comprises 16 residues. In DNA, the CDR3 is TGCGCCAGCAGCTTGCCAATACTAGCGGGGGCAGAGACCCAGTACTTC. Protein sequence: CASSLPILAGAETQYF.

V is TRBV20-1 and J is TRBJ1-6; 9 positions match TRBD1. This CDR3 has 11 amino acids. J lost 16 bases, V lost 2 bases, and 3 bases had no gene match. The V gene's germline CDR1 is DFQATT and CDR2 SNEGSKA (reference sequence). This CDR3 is CSARSGTGLHF. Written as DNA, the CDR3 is TGCAGTGCTAGATCCGGGACAGGGCTCCACTTT.

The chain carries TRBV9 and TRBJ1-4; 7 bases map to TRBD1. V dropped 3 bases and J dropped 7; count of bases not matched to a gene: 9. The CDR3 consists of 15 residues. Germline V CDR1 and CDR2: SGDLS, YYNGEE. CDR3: CASSGTGVEGEKLFF. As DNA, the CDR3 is TGTGCCAGCAGCGGTACAGGGGTGGAGGGTGAAAAACTGTTTTTT.

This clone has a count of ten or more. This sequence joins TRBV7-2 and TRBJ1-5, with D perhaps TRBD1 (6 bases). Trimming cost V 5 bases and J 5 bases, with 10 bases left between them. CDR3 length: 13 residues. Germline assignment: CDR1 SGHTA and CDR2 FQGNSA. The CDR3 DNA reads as TGTGCCAGCAGCGTCAGGGGAGATCAGCCCCAGCATTTT. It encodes CASSVRGDQPQHF. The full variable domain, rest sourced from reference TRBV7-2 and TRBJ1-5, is GAGVSQSPSNKVTEKGKDVELRCDPISGHTALYWYRQSLGQGLEFLIYFQGNSAPDKSGLPSDRFSAERTGGSVSTLTIQRTQQEDSAVYLCASSVRGDQPQHFGDGTRLSIL.

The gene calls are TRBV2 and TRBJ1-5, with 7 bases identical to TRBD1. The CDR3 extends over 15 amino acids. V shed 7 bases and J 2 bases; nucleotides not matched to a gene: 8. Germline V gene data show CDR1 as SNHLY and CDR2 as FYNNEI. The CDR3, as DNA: TGTGCCAGCAACATAGGCAGGGGGGGCAATCAGCCCCAGCATTTT. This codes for CASNIGRGGNQPQHF.

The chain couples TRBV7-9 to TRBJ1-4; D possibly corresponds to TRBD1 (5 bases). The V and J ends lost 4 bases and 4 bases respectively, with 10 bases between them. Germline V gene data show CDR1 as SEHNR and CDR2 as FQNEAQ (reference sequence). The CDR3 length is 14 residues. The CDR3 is CASSSGLNNEKLFF. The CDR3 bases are TGTGCCAGCAGCTCGGGACTGAATAATGAAAAACTGTTTTTT.

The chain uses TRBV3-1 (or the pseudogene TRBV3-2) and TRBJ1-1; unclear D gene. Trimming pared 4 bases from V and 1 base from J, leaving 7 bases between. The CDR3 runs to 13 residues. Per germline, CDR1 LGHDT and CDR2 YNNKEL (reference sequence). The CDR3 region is CASSLTRNTEAFF. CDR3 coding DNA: TGTGCCAGCAGCCTCACCAGGAACACTGAAGCTTTCTTT.

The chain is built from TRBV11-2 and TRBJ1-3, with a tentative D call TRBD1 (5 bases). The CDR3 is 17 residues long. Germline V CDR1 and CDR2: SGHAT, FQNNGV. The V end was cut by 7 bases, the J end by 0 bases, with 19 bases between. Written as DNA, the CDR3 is TGTGCCAGCAAAGTAGGGACTTCACCTATCTCTGGAAACACCATATATTTT. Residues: CASKVGTSPISGNTIYF. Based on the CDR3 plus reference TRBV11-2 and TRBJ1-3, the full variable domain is EAGVAQSPRYKIIEKRQSVAFWCNPISGHATLYWYQQILGQGPKLLIQFQNNGVVDDSQLPKDRFSAERLKGVDSTLKIQPAKLEDSAVYLCASKVGTSPISGNTIYFGEGSWLTVV.

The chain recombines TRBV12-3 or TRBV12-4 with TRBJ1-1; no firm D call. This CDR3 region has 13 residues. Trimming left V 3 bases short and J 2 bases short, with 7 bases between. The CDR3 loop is CASSFARNTEAFF. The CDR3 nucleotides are TGTGCCAGCAGTTTTGCCAGAAACACTGAAGCTTTCTTT.

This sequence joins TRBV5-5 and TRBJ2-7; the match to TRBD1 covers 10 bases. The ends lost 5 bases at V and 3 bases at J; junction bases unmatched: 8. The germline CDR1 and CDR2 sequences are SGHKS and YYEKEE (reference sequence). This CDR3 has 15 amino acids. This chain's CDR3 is CASRSPGTGDYEQYV. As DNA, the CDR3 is TGTGCCAGCAGATCTCCCGGGACAGGGGACTACGAGCAGTACGTC.